This TCR beta chain derives from a study of identical twins. Notes on the study in general: Carriage of fewer insertions was seen in abundant cord blood beta clonotypes, whereas memory repertoires showed none.

With template switching, a universal primer site was added, and the cDNA carried unique molecular identifiers. TCRdb itself ran the 5' RACE reads through MiXCR, one entry per CDR3 protein. The sample has 650,000 to 800,000 distinct CDR3 sequences; 8.5% to 9% are singletons. This clonotype was seen more than once but under ten times. Its antigen is undetermined. V shed 4 bases, J shed 4 bases, and the junction held 6 bases outside the gene matches. Looked up from germline, CDR1 is SQVTM and CDR2 is ANQGSEA. This CDR3 spans 15 amino acids. This same sample was also taken into another study, of yellow fever vaccine responses in identical twins.

Source material: PBMCs. The origin of this receptor is a young woman in good health. The chain employs TRBV29-1 and TRBJ2-3, with TRBD2 identical over 12 bases. This CDR3 reads CSVASGGVRADTQYF. CDR3 in DNA: TGCAGCGTTGCTAGCGGGGGGGTGAGAGCAGATACGCAGTATTTT.